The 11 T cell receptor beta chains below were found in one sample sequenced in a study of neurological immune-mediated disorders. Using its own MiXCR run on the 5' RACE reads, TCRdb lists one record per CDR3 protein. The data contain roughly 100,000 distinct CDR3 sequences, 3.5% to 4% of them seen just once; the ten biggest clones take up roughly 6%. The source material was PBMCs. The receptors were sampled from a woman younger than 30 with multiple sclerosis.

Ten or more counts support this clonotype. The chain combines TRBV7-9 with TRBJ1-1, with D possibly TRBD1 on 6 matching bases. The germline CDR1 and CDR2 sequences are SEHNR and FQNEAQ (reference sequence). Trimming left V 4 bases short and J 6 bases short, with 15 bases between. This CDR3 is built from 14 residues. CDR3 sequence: CASSSFKGGAEAFF. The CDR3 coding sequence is TGTGCCAGCAGCTCCTTCAAAGGGGGTGCTGAAGCTTTCTTT. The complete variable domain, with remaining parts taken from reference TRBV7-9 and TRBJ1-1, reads DTGVSQNPRHKITKRGQNVTFRCDPISEHNRLYWYRQTLGQGPEFLTYFQNEAQLEKSRLLSDRFSAERPKGSFSTLEIQRTEQGDSAMYLCASSSFKGGAEAFFGQGTRLTVV.

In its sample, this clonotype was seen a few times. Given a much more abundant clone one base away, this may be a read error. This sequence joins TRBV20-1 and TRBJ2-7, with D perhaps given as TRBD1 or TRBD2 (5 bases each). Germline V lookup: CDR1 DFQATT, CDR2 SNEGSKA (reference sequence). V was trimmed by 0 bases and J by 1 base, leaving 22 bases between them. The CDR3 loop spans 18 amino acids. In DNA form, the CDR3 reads TGCAGTGCTAGAGAACCTCGGAAAGGGCCCGGGGCTTCCTACGAGCAGTACTTC. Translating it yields CSAREPRKGPGASYEQYF.

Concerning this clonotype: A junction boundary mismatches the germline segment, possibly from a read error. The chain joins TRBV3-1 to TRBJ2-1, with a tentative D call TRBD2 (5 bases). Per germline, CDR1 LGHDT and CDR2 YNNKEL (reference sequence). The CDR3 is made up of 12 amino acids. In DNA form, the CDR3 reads TGTGACAGCAGCGGCAGCTACAATGAGCAGTTCTTC. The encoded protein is CDSSGSYNEQFF.

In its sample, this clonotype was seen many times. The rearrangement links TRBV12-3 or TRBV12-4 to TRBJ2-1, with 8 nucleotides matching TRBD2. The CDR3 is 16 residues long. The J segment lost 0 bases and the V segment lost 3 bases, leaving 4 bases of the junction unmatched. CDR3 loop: CASSFRTSGSYNEQFF. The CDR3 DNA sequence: TGTGCCAGCAGTTTTAGAACTAGCGGCTCCTACAATGAGCAGTTCTTC.

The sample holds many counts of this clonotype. CDR3 residues: CASSYFGGSYNEQFF. CDR3 bases: TGTGCCAGCAGTTACTTCGGAGGCTCCTACAATGAGCAGTTCTTC. V usage is TRBV6-5 and J usage is TRBJ2-1; a weak D match, TRBD2 (5 bases). Germline CDR1 and CDR2: MNHEY and SVGAGI. V lost 1 base, J lost 0 bases, and 7 bases lay in between. The CDR3 loop spans 15 amino acids.

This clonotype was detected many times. This CDR3 reads CASSNHKDYGYTF. The CDR3 nucleotides are TGTGCCAGCAGTAACCATAAGGACTATGGCTACACCTTC. The chain has TRBV6-6 and TRBJ1-2; the D is unclear. Germline V CDR1 and CDR2: MNHNY, SVGAGI (reference sequence). The CDR3 runs 13 residues. V lost 5 bases to trimming and J lost 3 bases, with 10 bases between them.

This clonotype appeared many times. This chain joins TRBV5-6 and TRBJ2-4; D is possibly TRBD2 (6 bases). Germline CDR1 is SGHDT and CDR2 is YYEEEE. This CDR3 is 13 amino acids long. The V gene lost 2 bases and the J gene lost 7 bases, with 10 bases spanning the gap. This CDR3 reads CASSLPGTNIQYF. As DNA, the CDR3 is TGTGCCAGCAGCTTACCAGGGACTAACATTCAGTACTTC.

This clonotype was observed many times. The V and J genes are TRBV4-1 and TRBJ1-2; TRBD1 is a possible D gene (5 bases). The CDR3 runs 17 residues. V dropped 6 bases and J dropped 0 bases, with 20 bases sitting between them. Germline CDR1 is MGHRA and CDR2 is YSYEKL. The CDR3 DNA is TGCGCCAGCAGTCCCCCGCCGGACAAGACTACTAACTATGGCTACACCTTC. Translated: CASSPPPDKTTNYGYTF.

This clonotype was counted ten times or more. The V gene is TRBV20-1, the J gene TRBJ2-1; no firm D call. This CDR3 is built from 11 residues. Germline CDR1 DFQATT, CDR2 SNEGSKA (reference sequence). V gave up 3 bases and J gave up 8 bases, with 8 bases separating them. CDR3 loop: CSASALDEQFF. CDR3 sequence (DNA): TGCAGTGCTAGCGCCTTGGATGAGCAGTTCTTC.

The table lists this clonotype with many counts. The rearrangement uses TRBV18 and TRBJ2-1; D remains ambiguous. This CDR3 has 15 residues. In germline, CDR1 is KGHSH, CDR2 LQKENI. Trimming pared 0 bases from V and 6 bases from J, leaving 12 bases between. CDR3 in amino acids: CASSPPGLPTNEQFF. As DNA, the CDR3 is TGTGCCAGCTCACCACCGGGTCTCCCCACCAATGAGCAGTTCTTC. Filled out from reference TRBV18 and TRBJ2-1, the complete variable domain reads NAGVMQNPRHLVRRRGQEARLRCSPMKGHSHVYWYRQLPEEGLKFMVYLQKENIIDESGMPKERFSAEFPKEGPSILRIQQVVRGDSAAYFCASSPPGLPTNEQFFGPGTRLTVL.

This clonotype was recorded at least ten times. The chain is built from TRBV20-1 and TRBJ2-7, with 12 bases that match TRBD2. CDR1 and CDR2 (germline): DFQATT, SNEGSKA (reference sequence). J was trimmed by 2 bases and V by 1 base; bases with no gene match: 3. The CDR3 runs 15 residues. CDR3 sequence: CSARGPSGRAYEQYF. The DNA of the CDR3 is TGCAGTGCTAGAGGCCCTAGCGGGAGGGCCTACGAGCAGTACTTC.